Described below is a single TCR beta chain sequence and its context. This clonotype was seen a handful of times. The antigen it recognizes is unknown. The input lacks base qualities; no much larger clone sits a single base away. This entry comes from a study of early T cells in non-severe SARS-CoV-2 infection (dated by TCRdb to the early 2020s). Regarding the study in general: Because TCR sequencing relied on bulk RNA taken from unsorted whole blood, pairing of alpha and beta chains was not possible. Results and caveats for the whole study, not just this receptor: VDJdb matching was skewed toward anti-spike CD8 responses and likely underestimated virus-specific expansions by missing private and CD4 specificities.

Libraries were prepared through 5' RACE. The reads were generated on a NextSeq 500. To correct for sequencing error and PCR bias, the TCR library protocol tagged individual cDNA molecules with unique molecular identifiers. TCR alpha and beta chains were both sequenced, and the abundances of alpha and beta sequences in each sample were closely correlated with each other. Processing in the source paper ran as follows. Decombinator V4 was used to annotate TCR sequences for V gene, J gene and CDR3. Expanded TCRs were defined as changing significantly between any two time points under a Poisson model with p below 0.0001. TCR abundances were normalised to the total number of TCRs sequenced per sample and were expressed as counts per million. VDJdb, accessed 1 November 2021, was searched for CMV, EBV and SARS-CoV-2 annotated TCRs, with TCRs annotated for multiple antigens excluded. TCRdb handled the public reads itself, with Q25 trimming in fastp and clone calling in MiXCR, and kept productive beta chains. Under each unique CDR3 protein, matching rows form one entry showing the most common genes and DNA. TCRdb, not the original authors, processed these V and J calls. Recorded for this sample are tens of thousands of distinct CDR3 sequences; more than 6.5% of them occurred a single time. The ten most abundant clones make up just over 8% of the sample.

Set within a cohort of healthcare workers in London, UK, this nested case-control study involved weekly PCR testing of nasopharyngeal swabs along with blood sampling. Healthcare workers were enrolled in the week of the UK lockdown, from 23 to 31 March 2020, and were followed every week for up to roughly 15 weeks. The source is an adult who was a healthcare worker with PCR-confirmed SARS-CoV-2 infection or an uninfected control (not recorded which). Specimen: whole blood.

The CDR3 loop reads CASSSGGWGADYGYTF. The nucleotide sequence is TGTGCCAGCAGCTCTGGAGGTTGGGGGGCAGACTATGGCTACACCTTC. This receptor chain uses TRBV5-4 and TRBJ1-2, and possibly TRBD1, on 6 matching bases. A distance of 18 bases separates the germline ends of V and J, which lose 3 bases and 3 bases respectively. The germline V gene (reference sequence) provides CDR1 SGHNT and CDR2 YYREEE. There are 16 amino acids in the CDR3, from cysteine to phenylalanine inclusive. Only the CDR3 region is kept as DNA, spanning 48 bases read in frame from base 1.